These 28 T cell receptor beta chains originate from one sample sequenced in a study of Graves' ophthalmopathy and Graves' hyperthyroidism. Amplifying from RNA transcripts, the study obtained TCR beta CDR3 regions. Amplification began with first-round RT-PCR using HTBI primers, then second-round multiplex PCR was performed. TCRdb used MiXCR to reprocess the multiplex PCR reads, holding one entry per CDR3 protein. The sample has hundreds of thousands of distinct CDR3 sequences; 35% to 50% are singletons. Sequenced: peripheral blood. The receptors originated from an adult man with Graves' ophthalmopathy.

This chain uses TRBV25-1 with TRBJ2-7, with TRBD2 matching over 8 bases. Germline CDR1 MGHDK, CDR2 SYGVNS. V shed 5 bases and J 3 bases; nucleotides not matched to a gene: 12. The length of the CDR3 is 16 residues. CDR3 sequence (DNA): TGTGCCAGCAGTTTCCCCCGAGCGGGAGTAGGCTACGAGCAGTACTTC. This translates into CASSFPRAGVGYEQYF.

The sample holds a few counts of this clonotype. V is TRBV10-3 and J is TRBJ1-1, with a tentative D call TRBD1 (6 bases). Per the germline V gene, CDR1 is ENHRY and CDR2 is SYGVKD. This CDR3 contains 13 residues. V dropped 2 bases and J dropped 3 bases, with 7 bases sitting between them. The CDR3 sequence is CAISEEGDTEAFF. The CDR3 nucleotides are TGTGCCATCAGTGAGGAGGGGGACACTGAAGCTTTCTTT.

The table lists this clonotype with a few counts. The V call is TRBV28, the J call TRBJ1-5; D is undetermined. Looked up from germline, CDR1 is MDHEN and CDR2 is SYDVKM. This CDR3 contains 15 residues. V was shortened by 6 bases and J by 0 bases, with 12 bases between the two germline ends. This CDR3 reads CASSLPKASNQPQHF. The DNA of the CDR3 is TGTGCCAGCAGCTTACCGAAAGCTAGCAATCAGCCCCAGCATTTT.

Comments on this clonotype: A much larger clonotype is one base distant, so this may be a read error. This chain connects TRBV29-1 to TRBJ1-3; TRBD1 aligns across 10 bases. Germline V gene lookup returns CDR1 SQVTM and CDR2 ANQGSEA. The CDR3 runs 15 residues. The CDR3 is CSVATGTGAGTTIYF. In DNA, the CDR3 is TGCAGCGTTGCAACCGGGACAGGGGCGGGAACCACCATATATTTT. Drawing the rest from reference TRBV29-1 and TRBJ1-3, the complete variable domain is SAVISQKPSRDICQRGTSLTIQCQVDSQVTMMFWYRQQPGQSLTLIATANQGSEATYESGFVIDKFPISRPNLTFSTLTVSNMSPEDSSIYLCSVATGTGAGTTIYFGEGSWLTVV.

CDR3 protein: CSVEDRFSDTQYF. The CDR3 nucleotides read TGCAGCGTTGAAGACCGATTTTCAGATACGCAGTATTTT. This chain links TRBV29-1 with TRBJ2-3; D is ambiguous. The CDR3 covers 13 residues. Germline loops: CDR1 SQVTM, CDR2 ANQGSEA. V shed 0 bases and J shed 4 bases, with 8 bases lying between them.

This clonotype came up once. The chain links TRBV2 to TRBJ2-5; 12 positions match TRBD2. V shed 6 bases, J shed 2 bases, and the junction held 4 bases outside the gene matches. Germline CDR1 and CDR2: SNHLY and FYNNEI. The CDR3 is 15 amino acids. CDR3 region: CASRLAGGVQETQYF. DNA of the CDR3: TGTGCCAGCAGGCTAGCGGGGGGGGTTCAAGAGACCCAGTACTTC.

This clonotype has only a few counts. The chain uses TRBV7-8 and TRBJ1-5, with D hard to call. The CDR3 covers 15 residues. The germline V and J ends were trimmed by 1 base and 0 bases, with 7 bases remaining between them. CDR1 is SGHVS, CDR2 FQNEAQ, per germline. DNA for the CDR3: TGTGCCAGCAGCTTAGGAAGGTTTAGCAATCAGCCCCAGCATTTT. Its protein is CASSLGRFSNQPQHF.

This clonotype came up many times. The chain combines TRBV20-1 with TRBJ1-2, with D maybe TRBD1 (5 bases). The CDR3 is made up of 13 amino acids. Trimming pared 4 bases from V and 3 bases from J, leaving 12 bases between. The germline CDR1 and CDR2 sequences are DFQATT and SNEGSKA (reference sequence). The CDR3 region is CSANHGHDYGYTF. CDR3 in DNA: TGCAGTGCTAATCATGGACACGACTATGGCTACACCTTC.

Details on this clonotype: One end of the junction does not line up with germline, which may come from a read error. J is TRBJ2-7 and V is TRBV10-2, with D possibly matching TRBD2 (5 bases). This CDR3 is built from 13 residues. Looked up from germline, CDR1 is WSHSY and CDR2 is SAAADI. As DNA, the CDR3 is TGTGCCACCACCGCCGGGGTGGGCTACGAGCAGTACTTC. Amino acid sequence: CATTAGVGYEQYF.

Of note for this clonotype: One end of the junction fails to match germline, which may point to a read error. V is TRBV19 and J is TRBJ1-4; TRBD1 is a possible D gene (6 bases). The CDR3 runs to 15 residues. Germline V gives CDR1 LNHDA, CDR2 SQIVND (reference sequence). The CDR3 loop reads CATPHQQGPNEKLFF. The CDR3 DNA is TGTGCCACCCCACACCAGCAGGGGCCTAATGAAAAACTGTTTTTC.

This clonotype was observed a few times. In DNA, the CDR3 is TGTGCCAGCAGCGCCTCCACAGGGGGCGTTGAAAAACTGTTTTTT. Translating it yields CASSASTGGVEKLFF. The rearrangement joins TRBV9 to TRBJ1-4; 9 nucleotides agree with TRBD1. The CDR3 sequence is 15 residues long. CDR1 SGDLS and CDR2 YYNGEE come from the germline V gene. J gave up 7 bases and V 3 bases, and 7 bases lay outside the gene matches.

The V call is TRBV7-4, the J call TRBJ2-3, with 12 nucleotides matching TRBD2. The germline CDR1 and CDR2 sequences are SGHVT and SQSDAQ. This CDR3 is 15 amino acids long. With 4 bases clipped from V and 6 bases from J, the junction kept 5 bases outside the gene matches. CDR3 DNA sequence: TGTGCCAGCAGCTCGCAACTAGCGGGAGGCGATACGCAGTATTTT. It is translated as CASSSQLAGGDTQYF.

In this sample, this clonotype turned up a few times. The CDR3 DNA reads TGTGCCACCAGCAGAGGGAGGGACGGAAACACCATATATTTT. It encodes CATSRGRDGNTIYF. The chain has TRBV15 and TRBJ1-3; weak D call: TRBD1 (5 bases). The V end lost 1 base, the J end lost 4 bases, and 8 bases lay between the germline ends. The length of the CDR3 is 14 residues. Germline CDR1 is LNHNV and CDR2 is YYDKDF (reference sequence).

The V and J genes are TRBV12-3 or TRBV12-4 and TRBJ2-7; TRBD2 matches 7 bases. The CDR3 has 13 residues. V lost 8 bases to trimming and J lost 4 bases; unmatched junction nucleotides: 8. The CDR3 here is CASGLVNGYEQYF. The CDR3 nucleotides read TGTGCCAGCGGACTAGTTAACGGGTACGAGCAGTACTTC.

There are many counts of this clonotype. The DNA for the CDR3 is TGCAGCGTTGGGAATCTTTCTATAGGACGAGGGGGCACCATATATTTT. Protein: CSVGNLSIGRGGTIYF. The chain couples TRBV29-1 to TRBJ1-3; tentatively, D is TRBD1 (6 bases). Germline-derived CDR1 and CDR2 are SQVTM and ANQGSEA. V lost 4 bases, J lost 9 bases, and 25 bases lay in between. This CDR3 region has 16 residues.

The chain couples TRBV4-2 to TRBJ2-7; D might be TRBD2 (5 bases). CDR1 and CDR2 (germline): LGHNA, YNFKEQ. V dropped 0 bases and J dropped 7 bases, with 16 bases sitting between them. The CDR3 is 15 residues long. CDR3 protein: CASSQEEGMRREQYF. The CDR3, as DNA: TGTGCCAGCAGCCAAGAAGAGGGAATGAGAAGGGAGCAGTACTTC.

Ten or more counts support this clonotype. The CDR3 sequence: CASSTGVINNSPLHF. The CDR3 DNA reads as TGTGCCAGCAGTACAGGGGTTATAAATAATTCACCCCTCCACTTT. The chain joins TRBV2 to TRBJ1-6, with TRBD1 matching over 7 bases. The CDR3 spans 15 residues. Germline assignment: CDR1 SNHLY and CDR2 FYNNEI. After removal of 5 bases from V and 5 bases from J, the junction contained 6 bases not matched to a gene.

The chain employs TRBV10-3 and TRBJ2-2; the match to TRBD1 covers 7 bases. Trimming at V came to 8 bases and at J to 11 bases, leaving 5 bases not matched to a gene. Germline CDR1 and CDR2: ENHRY and SYGVKD. The CDR3 has 11 residues. CDR3 residues: CAIEDRDELFF. DNA of the CDR3: TGTGCCATCGAAGACAGGGACGAGCTGTTTTTT.

The table lists this clonotype with a few counts. CDR3 DNA: TGCAGTGCTAGAGATGAAGCGGGAGGTCGGTACTTC. It translates to CSARDEAGGRYF. V and J are TRBV20-1 and TRBJ2-7, with 9 bases fitting TRBD2. The CDR3 length is 12 residues. Per germline, CDR1 DFQATT and CDR2 SNEGSKA (reference sequence). Trimming cost V 0 bases and J 12 bases; bases outside gene matches: 6.

This clonotype was observed many times. This chain uses TRBV5-5 with TRBJ1-2; no reliable D call. The V end lost 7 bases, the J end lost 7 bases, and 17 bases lay between the germline ends. Germline loops: CDR1 SGHKS, CDR2 YYEKEE (reference sequence). The CDR3 sequence is 13 residues long. CDR3: CASHLPGDRGYTF. DNA for the CDR3: TGTGCCAGCCATCTGCCTGGGGATCGTGGCTACACCTTC.

As regards this clonotype: Lacking the conserved final phenylalanine or tryptophan, this CDR3 likely reflects a read error. The chain recombines TRBV20-1 with TRBJ1-1, with D tentatively TRBD1 (6 bases). CDR3 length equals 14 residues. CDR1 and CDR2 from the germline V gene are DFQATT and SNEGSKA (reference sequence). The ends were cut back, 1 base at V and 5 bases at J, with 14 bases in the middle. CDR3 sequence reads: CSARVSGARTEAFL. CDR3 DNA sequence: TGCAGTGCTAGAGTGTCAGGGGCCAGGACTGAAGCTTTCCTT.

This clonotype came up a few times. The gene calls are TRBV7-8 and TRBJ1-6, with D hard to call. The CDR3 spans 16 residues. The germline V gene encodes CDR1 SGHVS and CDR2 FQNEAQ. Between the trimmed V and J ends, which lost 1 base and 0 bases, there was a span of 7 bases. CDR3 nucleotides: TGTGCCAGCAGCTTAGACCCTAGCTCCTATAATTCACCCCTCCACTTT. Translation gives CASSLDPSSYNSPLHF. Full variable domain (outside the CDR3, taken from reference TRBV7-8 and TRBJ1-6): GAGVSQSPRYKVAKRGQDVALRCDPISGHVSLFWYQQALGQGPEFLTYFQNEAQLDKSGLPSDRFFAERPEGSVSTLKIQRTQQEDSAVYLCASSLDPSSYNSPLHFGNGTRLTVT.

The chain uses TRBV5-1 and TRBJ1-1; possibly TRBD1 for D (5 bases). Per germline, CDR1 SGHRS and CDR2 YFSETQ. This CDR3 comprises 14 residues. Trimming stripped 4 bases from V and 5 bases from J, with 15 bases between. The CDR3 DNA follows: TGCGCCAGCAGCCCCTCGGGACCAAGGACTGAAGCTTTCTTT. Encoded protein: CASSPSGPRTEAFF.

The count of this clonotype is one. This rearrangement joins TRBV2 to TRBJ2-3; D possibly corresponds to TRBD1 (7 bases). The germline V gene encodes CDR1 SNHLY and CDR2 FYNNEI. The V end was cut by 6 bases, the J end by 1 base, with 17 bases between. CDR3 length: 16 residues. CDR3: CASSEIGRGGTDTQYF. Here the CDR3 DNA reads TGTGCCAGCAGCGAGATCGGCAGGGGGGGCACAGATACGCAGTATTTT.

The J gene is TRBJ1-4, the V gene TRBV15; D call uncertain. Per germline, CDR1 LNHNV and CDR2 YYDKDF (reference sequence). The CDR3 consists of 15 residues. The V and J ends lost 2 bases and 8 bases respectively, with 15 bases between them. CDR3 amino acids: CATSRYKGAGEKLFF. The CDR3 DNA reads TGTGCCACCAGCAGATACAAGGGAGCGGGGGAAAAACTGTTTTTT.

This clonotype showed up just a few times. The V and J genes are TRBV9 and TRBJ2-1; D may be TRBD1 (7 bases). Germline CDR1 SGDLS, CDR2 YYNGEE. V shed 4 bases and J shed 6 bases, with 11 bases lying between them. The CDR3 totals 13 residues. The CDR3 reads CASSYRGLNEQFF. In DNA, the CDR3 is TGTGCCAGCAGCTACAGGGGACTCAATGAGCAGTTCTTC. Complete variable domain (other parts from reference TRBV9 and TRBJ2-1): DSGVTQTPKHLITATGQRVTLRCSPRSGDLSVYWYQQSLDQGLQFLIQYYNGEERAKGNILERFSAQQFPDLHSELNLSSLELGDSALYFCASSYRGLNEQFFGPGTRLTVL.

The sample holds a few counts of this clonotype. The V and J genes are TRBV20-1 and TRBJ1-5, with D maybe TRBD1 (6 bases). The ends were cut back, 6 bases at V and 1 base at J, with 16 bases in the middle. This CDR3 is built from 15 residues. The germline CDR1 and CDR2 sequences are DFQATT and SNEGSKA (reference sequence). As DNA, the CDR3 is TGCAGTGCCCTCGGACAGACAGTAAGCAATCAGCCCCAGCATTTT. This codes for CSALGQTVSNQPQHF.

Comment on this clonotype: One end of the junction varies from germline; a read error may be responsible. This chain's CDR3 is CASSIHWGGPLHF. The CDR3 region has the DNA TGTGCCAGCAGTATCCATTGGGGGGGGCCTCTCCACTTT. The chain has TRBV10-3 and TRBJ1-6; D is perhaps TRBD1 (6 bases). The germline V gene has CDR1 ENHRY and CDR2 SYGVKD. This CDR3 has 13 amino acids.